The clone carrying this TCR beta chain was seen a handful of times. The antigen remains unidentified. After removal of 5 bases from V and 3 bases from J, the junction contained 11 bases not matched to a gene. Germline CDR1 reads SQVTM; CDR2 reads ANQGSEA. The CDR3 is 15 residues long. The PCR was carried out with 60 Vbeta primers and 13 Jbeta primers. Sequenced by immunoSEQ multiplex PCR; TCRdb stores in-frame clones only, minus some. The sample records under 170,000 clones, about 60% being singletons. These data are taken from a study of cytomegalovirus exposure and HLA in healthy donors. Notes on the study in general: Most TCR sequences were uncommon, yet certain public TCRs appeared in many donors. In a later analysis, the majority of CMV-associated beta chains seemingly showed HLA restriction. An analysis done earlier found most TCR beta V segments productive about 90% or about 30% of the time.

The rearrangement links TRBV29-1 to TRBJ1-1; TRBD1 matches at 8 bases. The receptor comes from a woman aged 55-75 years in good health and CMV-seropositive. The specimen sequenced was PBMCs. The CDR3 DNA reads TGCAGCGTTCCCCCCCCAGGGGGCGCTGACACTGAAGCTTTCTTT. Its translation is CSVPPPGGADTEAFF. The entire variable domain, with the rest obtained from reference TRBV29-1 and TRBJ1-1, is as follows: SAVISQKPSRDICQRGTSLTIQCQVDSQVTMMFWYRQQPGQSLTLIATANQGSEATYESGFVIDKFPISRPNLTFSTLTVSNMSPEDSSIYLCSVPPPGGADTEAFFGQGTRLTVV.